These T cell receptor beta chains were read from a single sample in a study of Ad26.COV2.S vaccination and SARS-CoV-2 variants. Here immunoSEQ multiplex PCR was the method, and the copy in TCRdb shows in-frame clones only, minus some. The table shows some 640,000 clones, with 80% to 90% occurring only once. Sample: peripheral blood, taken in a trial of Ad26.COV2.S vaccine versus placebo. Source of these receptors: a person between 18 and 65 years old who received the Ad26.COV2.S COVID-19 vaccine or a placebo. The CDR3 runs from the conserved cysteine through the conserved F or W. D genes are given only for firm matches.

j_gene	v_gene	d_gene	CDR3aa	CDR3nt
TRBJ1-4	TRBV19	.	CASSIDGNRVGDEKLFF	TGTGCCAGTAGTATAGATGGTAACAGGGTAGGCGATGAAAAACTGTTTTTT
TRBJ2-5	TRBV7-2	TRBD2	CASSQLAGGETQYF	TGTGCCAGCAGCCAACTAGCGGGGGGCGAGACCCAGTACTTC
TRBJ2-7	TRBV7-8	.	CASSLEAAVEQYF	TGTGCCAGCAGCTTAGAAGCAGCGGTCGAGCAGTACTTC
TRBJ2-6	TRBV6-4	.	CASSDSHGSGANVLTF	TGTGCCAGCAGTGACTCGCACGGCTCTGGGGCCAACGTCCTGACTTTC
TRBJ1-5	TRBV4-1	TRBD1	CASSQQGARQPQHF	TGCGCCAGCAGCCAACAGGGGGCTCGGCAGCCCCAGCATTTT
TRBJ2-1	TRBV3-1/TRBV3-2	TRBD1	CASSWDSYNEQFF	TGTGCCAGCAGCTGGGACAGCTACAATGAGCAGTTCTTC
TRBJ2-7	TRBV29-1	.	CSVVDPNYEQYF	TGCAGCGTTGTCGATCCGAACTACGAGCAGTACTTC
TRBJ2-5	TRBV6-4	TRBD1	CASSEQGGETQYF	TGTGCCAGCAGTGAACAGGGGGGCGAGACCCAGTACTTC
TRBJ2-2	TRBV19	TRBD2	CASSIRASGGTDTGELFF	TGTGCCAGTAGTATTCGGGCTAGCGGGGGTACGGACACCGGGGAGCTGTTTTTT
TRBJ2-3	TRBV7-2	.	CASSLQGPVTDTQYF	TGTGCCAGCAGCTTACAGGGGCCAGTCACAGATACGCAGTATTTT
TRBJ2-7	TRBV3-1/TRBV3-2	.	CASSHSGEGDEQYF	TGTGCCAGCAGCCATTCGGGGGAAGGCGACGAGCAGTACTTC
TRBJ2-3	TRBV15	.	CATSRVGRTDTQYF	TGTGCCACCAGCAGAGTCGGCCGCACAGATACGCAGTATTTT
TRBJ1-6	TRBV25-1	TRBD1	CASRPGQGEGYNSPLHF	TGTGCCAGCAGACCGGGACAGGGAGAGGGGTATAATTCACCCCTCCACTTT
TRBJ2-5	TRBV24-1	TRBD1	CADRGGGETQYF	TGTGCGGACAGGGGAGGTGGAGAGACCCAGTACTTC
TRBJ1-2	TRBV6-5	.	CASSSTANYGYTF	TGTGCCAGCAGTTCAACAGCGAACTATGGCTACACCTTC
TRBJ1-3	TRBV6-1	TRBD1	CASSEKGAGNTIYF	TGTGCCAGCAGTGAAAAGGGGGCGGGAAACACCATATATTTT
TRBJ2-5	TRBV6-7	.	CASTYLNETQYF	TGTGCCAGCACCTACCTTAATGAGACCCAGTACTTC
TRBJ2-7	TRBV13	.	CASSTRTSYEQYF	TGTGCCAGCAGCACCCGGACATCCTACGAGCAGTACTTC
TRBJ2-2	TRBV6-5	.	CASSDLWHTGELFF	TGTGCCAGCAGCGACCTCTGGCACACCGGGGAGCTGTTTTTT
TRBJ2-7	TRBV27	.	CASSQLDRAYEQYF	TGTGCCAGCAGTCAACTAGACAGAGCCTACGAGCAGTACTTC